Presented here are 6 T cell receptor beta chains from one specimen sequenced in a study of blood T cells in healthy people across ages. A second PCR, run for roughly 7 to 11 cycles, used a sample-barcoded 5' primer plus a J-beta primer mix. MiXCR, run by TCRdb on the 5' RACE reads, gives a single entry per CDR3 protein. This table has some 1.5 million distinct CDR3 sequences, 28% appearing once. The specimen was blood. The receptors originated from a woman aged 25 to 45 in good health.

There are a few counts of this clonotype. Germline is not matched at one junction end, which may reflect a read error. The V and J genes are TRBV9 and TRBJ2-1, with TRBD2 matching 12 bases. This CDR3 spans 15 amino acids. In germline, CDR1 is SGDLS, CDR2 YYNGEE. The CDR3 is CAGSFGLAGPNEQFF. The CDR3 DNA reads TGTGCCGGCAGCTTCGGACTAGCGGGACCTAATGAGCAGTTCTTC. Full variable domain (remainder filled in from reference TRBV9 and TRBJ2-1): DSGVTQTPKHLITATGQRVTLRCSPRSGDLSVYWYQQSLDQGLQFLIQYYNGEERAKGNILERFSAQQFPDLHSELNLSSLELGDSALYFCAGSFGLAGPNEQFFGPGTRLTVL.

V is TRBV20-1 and J is TRBJ2-4; D not resolved. The CDR3 sequence is 13 residues long. Per the germline V gene, CDR1 is DFQATT and CDR2 is SNEGSKA (reference sequence). Trimming took off 4 bases at V and 1 base at J, with 8 bases between the two ends. CDR3 in DNA: TGCAGTGCTAACGAGATGGCCAAAAACATTCAGTACTTC. Protein sequence: CSANEMAKNIQYF.

This clonotype has ten or more counts. The V and J genes are TRBV10-3 and TRBJ2-7; D is undetermined. The CDR3 extends over 14 amino acids. Trimming left V 4 bases short and J 0 bases short, with 10 bases between. Germline CDR1 and CDR2: ENHRY and SYGVKD. The CDR3 loop reads CAISAPKSSYEQYF. In DNA, the CDR3 is TGTGCCATCAGTGCCCCTAAGAGCTCCTACGAGCAGTACTTC.

This clonotype came up a few times. V usage is TRBV2 and J usage is TRBJ2-5; D not resolved. The CDR3 length is 15 residues. The germline V gene encodes CDR1 SNHLY and CDR2 FYNNEI. V lost 3 bases to trimming and J lost 4 bases, with 15 bases between them. The CDR3 protein is CASSDRAGRGETQYF. The CDR3 DNA reads as TGTGCCAGCAGTGATCGGGCAGGCAGAGGAGAGACCCAGTACTTC. Using reference TRBV2 and TRBJ2-5 for the parts outside the CDR3, the full variable domain is EPEVTQTPSHQVTQMGQEVILRCVPISNHLYFYWYRQILGQKVEFLVSFYNNEISEKSEIFDDQFSVERPDGSNFTLKIRSTKLEDSAMYFCASSDRAGRGETQYFGPGTRLLVL.

This clonotype was observed a handful of times. The CDR3 DNA sequence: TGTGCCAGCACCTCGGGACAGAGCACAGATACGCAGTATTTT. It encodes CASTSGQSTDTQYF. The chain recombines TRBV9 with TRBJ2-3; 7 bases are shared with TRBD1. This CDR3 has 14 residues. The junction had 4 bases not matched to a gene; V was cut back by 6 bases and J by 0 bases. Germline V gene lookup returns CDR1 SGDLS and CDR2 YYNGEE.

The J gene is TRBJ2-3, the V gene TRBV11-2, with D perhaps matching TRBD2 (6 bases). This CDR3 comprises 13 residues. The germline CDR1 and CDR2 sequences are SGHAT and FQNNGV. V was pared by 5 bases and J by 8 bases, with 14 bases between. CDR3 sequence (DNA): TGTGCCAGCAGCCAGGCGCGGGGAAGTACGCAGTATTTT. Amino acid sequence: CASSQARGSTQYF.